One sample yielded the 8 T cell receptor beta chains listed below, sequenced in a study of shared clonotypes between healthy human individuals (dated by TCRdb to 2019 to 2021). Library prep was done by the immunoSEQ multiplex PCR assay. TCRdb re-hosts the immuneACCESS table, in-frame sequences only. Its copies lack some clones; in the studies checked, an unresolved V gene accounts for under half of them, and the cause for the rest is not known. The table for this sample lists 950,000 to 1,300,000 clones; about 75% of them were counted only once. 1.4% to 1.5% of the sample is held by the ten biggest clonotypes. Material: memory CD4+ T cells sorted from blood. The label giving this sample's cell subset or site can be read as: CD45RA-negative fraction. The source of these receptors is a man aged 18 to 30 in good health.

Comments on this clone: An end of the junction differs from the germline gene, which may be a read error. The J gene is TRBJ2-2, the V gene TRBV7-7; D remains ambiguous. Per the germline V gene, CDR1 is SSHAT and CDR2 is FNYEAQ (reference sequence). The CDR3 is 13 residues long. This CDR3 is CASSLNAVGELFF. The CDR3 DNA sequence: TGTGCTAGCAGCTTAAACGCGGTGGGGGAGCTGTTTTTT.

The CDR3 DNA reads as TGTGCCAGCAGTTATACCGACAGGGAAGGTTCACCCCTCCACTTT. Translation gives CASSYTDREGSPLHF. The gene calls are TRBV6-6 and TRBJ1-6, with 7 positions matching TRBD1. J was trimmed by 9 bases and V by 3 bases; bases with no gene match: 8. This CDR3 is built from 15 residues. Per the germline V gene, CDR1 is MNHNY and CDR2 is SVGAGI (reference sequence).

The chain employs TRBV9 and TRBJ2-7; D is undetermined. V lost 4 bases to trimming and J lost 3 bases, with 14 bases between them. This CDR3 contains 14 residues. CDR1 is SGDLS and CDR2 is YYNGEE in the germline V gene. CDR3 DNA: TGTGCCAGCAGCCTTAGGAAGATTTTCTACGAGCAGTACTTC. Translation gives CASSLRKIFYEQYF.

V usage is TRBV19 and J usage is TRBJ1-1, with D unclear. V gave up 6 bases and J gave up 0 bases, with 11 bases separating them. Germline CDR1 is LNHDA and CDR2 is SQIVND (reference sequence). The CDR3 has 14 amino acids. This chain's CDR3 is CASSRVGMNTEAFF. CDR3 in DNA: TGTGCCAGTAGCCGGGTTGGTATGAACACTGAAGCTTTCTTT.

This clone has a single count. V usage is TRBV6-6 and J usage is TRBJ2-5, with D possibly being TRBD1 (6 bases). The CDR3 is 13 amino acids. CDR1 and CDR2 (germline): MNHNY, SVGAGI (reference sequence). V lost 6 bases and J lost 3, with 11 bases in between. The CDR3 region has the DNA TGTGCCAGCAGCCTGGGGGCCAAAGAGACCCAGTACTTC. It translates to CASSLGAKETQYF.

This rearrangement joins TRBV7-3 to TRBJ1-1, with TRBD1 matching over 11 bases. V was pared by 5 bases and J by 11 bases, with 4 bases of the junction left unmatched. CDR3 size: 12 residues. In germline, CDR1 is SGHTA, CDR2 FQGTGA. CDR3 in DNA: TGTGCCAGCAGCCTGGACAGGGGGCCGGCTTTCTTT. Amino acid sequence: CASSLDRGPAFF.

The chain joins TRBV30 to TRBJ1-1; the D gene is possibly TRBD1 (5 bases). Trimming stripped 5 bases from V and 6 bases from J, with 10 bases between. CDR1 and CDR2 from the germline V gene are GTSNPN and SVGIG (reference sequence). CDR3 size: 11 residues. The CDR3 region has the DNA TGTGCCTGGGGGAGACAGCCTGAAGCTTTCTTT. This sequence encodes CAWGRQPEAFF.

CDR3 sequence reads: CASSRDISGSGNTIYF. CDR3 nucleotide sequence: TGTGCCAGCAGCCGGGACATCTCGGGCTCTGGAAACACCATATATTTT. The rearrangement links TRBV11-2 to TRBJ1-3; a weak D match, TRBD1 (6 bases). This CDR3 has 16 amino acids. CDR1 is SGHAT, CDR2 FQNNGV, per germline. V lost 5 bases and J 0 bases, leaving 14 bases between the germline ends. Variable domain in full (rest from reference TRBV11-2 and TRBJ1-3): EAGVAQSPRYKIIEKRQSVAFWCNPISGHATLYWYQQILGQGPKLLIQFQNNGVVDDSQLPKDRFSAERLKGVDSTLKIQPAKLEDSAVYLCASSRDISGSGNTIYFGEGSWLTVV.